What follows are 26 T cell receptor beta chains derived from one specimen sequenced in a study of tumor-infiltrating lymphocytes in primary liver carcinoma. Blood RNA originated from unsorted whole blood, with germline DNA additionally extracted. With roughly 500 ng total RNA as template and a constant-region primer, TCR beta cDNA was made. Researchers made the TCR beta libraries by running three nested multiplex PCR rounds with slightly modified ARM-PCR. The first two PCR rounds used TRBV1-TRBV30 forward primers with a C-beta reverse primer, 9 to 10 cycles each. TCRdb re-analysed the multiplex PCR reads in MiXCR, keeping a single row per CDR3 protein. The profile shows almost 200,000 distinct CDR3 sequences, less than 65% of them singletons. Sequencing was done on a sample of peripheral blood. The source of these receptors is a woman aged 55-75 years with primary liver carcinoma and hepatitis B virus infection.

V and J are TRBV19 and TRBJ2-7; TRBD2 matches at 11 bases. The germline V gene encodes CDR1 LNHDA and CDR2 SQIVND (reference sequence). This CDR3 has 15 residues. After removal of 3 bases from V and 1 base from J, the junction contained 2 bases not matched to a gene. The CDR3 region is CASSIPSGRSYEQYF. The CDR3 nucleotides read TGTGCCAGTAGTATCCCTAGCGGGAGGTCCTACGAGCAGTACTTC. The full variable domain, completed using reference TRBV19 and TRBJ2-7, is DGGITQSPKYLFRKEGQNVTLSCEQNLNHDAMYWYRQDPGQGLRLIYYSQIVNDFQKGDIAEGYSVSREKKESFPLTVTSAQKNPTAFYLCASSIPSGRSYEQYFGPGTRLTVT.

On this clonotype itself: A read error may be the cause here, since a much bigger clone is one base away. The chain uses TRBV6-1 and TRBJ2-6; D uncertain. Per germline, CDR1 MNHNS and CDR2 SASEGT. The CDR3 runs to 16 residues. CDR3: CANSELHLVGANVLTF. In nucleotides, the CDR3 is TGTGCCAACAGTGAACTACATCTGGTTGGGGCCAACGTCCTGACTTTC.

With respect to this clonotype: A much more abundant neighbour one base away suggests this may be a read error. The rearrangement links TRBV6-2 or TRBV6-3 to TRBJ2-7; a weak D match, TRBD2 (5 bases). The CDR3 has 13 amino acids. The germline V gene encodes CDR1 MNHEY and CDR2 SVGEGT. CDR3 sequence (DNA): TGTGCCAGCAGCCCCGGGCCAGACTACGAGCCGTACTTC. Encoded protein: CASSPGPDYEPYF.

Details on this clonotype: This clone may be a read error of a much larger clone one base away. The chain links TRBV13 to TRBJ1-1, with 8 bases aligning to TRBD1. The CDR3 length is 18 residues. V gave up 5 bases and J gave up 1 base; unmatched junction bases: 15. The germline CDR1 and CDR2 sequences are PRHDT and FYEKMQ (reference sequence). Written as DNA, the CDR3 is TGTGCCAGCAGCCGCCGTTGTCCAGGGGGCGCGAGGAACACTGAAGCTTTCTTT. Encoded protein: CASSRRCPGGARNTEAFF.

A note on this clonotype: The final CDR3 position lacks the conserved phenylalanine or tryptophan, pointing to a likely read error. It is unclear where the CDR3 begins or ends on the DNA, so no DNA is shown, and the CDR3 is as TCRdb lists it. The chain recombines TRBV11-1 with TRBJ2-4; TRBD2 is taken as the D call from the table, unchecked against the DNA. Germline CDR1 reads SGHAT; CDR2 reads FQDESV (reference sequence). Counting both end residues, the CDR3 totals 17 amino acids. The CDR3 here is CASSFPGTSGTKNIQCI.

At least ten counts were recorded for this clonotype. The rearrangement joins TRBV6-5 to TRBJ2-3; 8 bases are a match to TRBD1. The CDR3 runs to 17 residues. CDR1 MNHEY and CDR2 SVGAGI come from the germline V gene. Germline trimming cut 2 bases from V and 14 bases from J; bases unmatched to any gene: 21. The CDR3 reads CASSYVTVRGRGRSMYF. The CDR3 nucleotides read TGTGCCAGCAGTTACGTAACCGTGCGGGGCAGGGGGCGTTCTATGTATTTT.

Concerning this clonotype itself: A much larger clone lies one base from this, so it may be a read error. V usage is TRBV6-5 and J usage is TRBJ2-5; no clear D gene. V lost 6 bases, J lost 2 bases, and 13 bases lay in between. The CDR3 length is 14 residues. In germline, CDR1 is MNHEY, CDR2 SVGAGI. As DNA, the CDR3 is TGTGCCAGCAGGCAGCCGGCCTCTCAAGAGACCCAGTACTTC. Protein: CASRQPASQETQYF.

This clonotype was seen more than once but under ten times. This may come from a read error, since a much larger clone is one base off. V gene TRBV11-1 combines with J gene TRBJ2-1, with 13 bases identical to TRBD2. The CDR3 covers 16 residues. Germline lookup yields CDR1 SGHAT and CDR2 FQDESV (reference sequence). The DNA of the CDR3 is TGTGCCAGCAGGCAAACTAGCGGGAGGGTAGGCAATGGGCAGTTCTTC. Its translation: CASRQTSGRVGNGQFF.

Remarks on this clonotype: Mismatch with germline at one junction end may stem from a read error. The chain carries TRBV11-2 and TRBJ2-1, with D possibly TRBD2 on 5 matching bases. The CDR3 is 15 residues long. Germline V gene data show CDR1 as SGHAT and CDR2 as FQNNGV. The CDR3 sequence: CASSPPWRIANELFF. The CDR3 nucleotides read TGTGCCAGCAGCCCTCCATGGAGGATAGCCAATGAGCTGTTCTTC.

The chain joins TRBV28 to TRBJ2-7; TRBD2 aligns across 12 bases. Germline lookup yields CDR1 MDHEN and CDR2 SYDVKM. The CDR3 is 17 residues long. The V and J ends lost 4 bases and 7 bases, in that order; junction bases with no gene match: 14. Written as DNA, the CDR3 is TGTGCCAGCAGTTCCGGACTAGCGGGACCCCCGCCGGGGGAGCAGTACTTC. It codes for CASSSGLAGPPPGEQYF.

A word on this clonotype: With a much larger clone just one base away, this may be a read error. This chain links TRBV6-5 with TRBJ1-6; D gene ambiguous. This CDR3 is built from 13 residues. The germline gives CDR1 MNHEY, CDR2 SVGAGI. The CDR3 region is CASRLTGDSALHF. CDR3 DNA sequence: TGTGCCAGCAGACTCACCGGGGATTCAGCCCTCCACTTT.

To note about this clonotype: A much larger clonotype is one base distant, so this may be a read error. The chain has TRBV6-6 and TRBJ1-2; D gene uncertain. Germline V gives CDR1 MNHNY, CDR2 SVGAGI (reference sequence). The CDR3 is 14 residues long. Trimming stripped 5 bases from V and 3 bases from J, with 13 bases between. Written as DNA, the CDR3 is TGTGCCAGCAGTGCCGTGCAGAAGCACTATGGCTACACCTTC. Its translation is CASSAVQKHYGYTF.

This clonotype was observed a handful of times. As DNA, the CDR3 is TGTGCCAGCTCACCACCGGCGGGGACTAGGGGTGGCAATGAGCAGTTCTTC. Translation gives CASSPPAGTRGGNEQFF. This chain connects TRBV18 to TRBJ2-1; TRBD2 aligns across 8 bases. CDR3 size: 17 residues. V trimming: 0 bases; J trimming: 6 bases; junction bases outside the gene matches: 10. Germline lookup yields CDR1 KGHSH and CDR2 LQKENI.

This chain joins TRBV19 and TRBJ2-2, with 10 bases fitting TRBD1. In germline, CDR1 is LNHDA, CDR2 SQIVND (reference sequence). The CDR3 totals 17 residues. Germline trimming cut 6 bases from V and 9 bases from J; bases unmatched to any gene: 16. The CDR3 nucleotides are TGTGCCAGTAGGGAGACAGGGGGCAGAAGGGTATCCAGGGAGCTGTTTTTT. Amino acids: CASRETGGRRVSRELFF.

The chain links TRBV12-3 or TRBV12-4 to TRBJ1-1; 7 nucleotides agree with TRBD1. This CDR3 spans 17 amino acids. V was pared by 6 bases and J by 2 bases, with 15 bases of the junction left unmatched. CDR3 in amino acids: CASRNGTDTIPNTEAFF. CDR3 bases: TGTGCCAGCAGGAATGGGACAGATACCATTCCAAACACTGAAGCTTTCTTT.

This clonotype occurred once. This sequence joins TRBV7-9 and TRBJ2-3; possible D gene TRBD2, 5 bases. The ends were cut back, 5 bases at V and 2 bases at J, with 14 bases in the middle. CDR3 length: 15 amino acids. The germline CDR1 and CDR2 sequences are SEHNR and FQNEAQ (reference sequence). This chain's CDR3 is CASSPTNATTDTQYF. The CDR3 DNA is TGTGCCAGCAGCCCGACTAACGCTACCACAGATACGCAGTATTTT.

CDR3 nucleotides: TGCGCCAGCGGTAGGACTCTTAACACCGGGGAGCTGTTTTTT. Its protein is CASGRTLNTGELFF. The V call is TRBV5-1, the J call TRBJ2-2; TRBD2 is a possible D gene (5 bases). Germline V gene lookup returns CDR1 SGHRS and CDR2 YFSETQ. CDR3 size: 14 residues. Trimming shortened V by 7 bases and J by 2 bases, and 12 bases separated the two germline ends.

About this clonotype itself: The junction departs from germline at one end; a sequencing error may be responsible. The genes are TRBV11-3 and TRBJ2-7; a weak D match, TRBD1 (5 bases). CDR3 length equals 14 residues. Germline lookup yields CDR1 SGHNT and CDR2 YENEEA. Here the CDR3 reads CASSLSDTGYEQYF. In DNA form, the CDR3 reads TGTGCCAGTAGCTTATCGGATACAGGCTACGAGCAGTACTTC.

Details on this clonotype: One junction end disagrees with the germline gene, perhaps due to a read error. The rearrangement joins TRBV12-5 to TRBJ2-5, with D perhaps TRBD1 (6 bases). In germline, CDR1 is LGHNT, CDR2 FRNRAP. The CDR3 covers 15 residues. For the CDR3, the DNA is TGTGCAAGTGGTACCTCGGACAGCCCGAGGGCGACCCAGTACTTC. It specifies CASGTSDSPRATQYF.

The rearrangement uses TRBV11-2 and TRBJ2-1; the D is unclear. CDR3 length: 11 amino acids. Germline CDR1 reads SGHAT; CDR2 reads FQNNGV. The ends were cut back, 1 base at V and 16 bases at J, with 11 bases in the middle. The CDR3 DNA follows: TGTGCCAGCAGCTTAGGTCTGGACCTATTCTTC. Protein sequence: CASSLGLDLFF.

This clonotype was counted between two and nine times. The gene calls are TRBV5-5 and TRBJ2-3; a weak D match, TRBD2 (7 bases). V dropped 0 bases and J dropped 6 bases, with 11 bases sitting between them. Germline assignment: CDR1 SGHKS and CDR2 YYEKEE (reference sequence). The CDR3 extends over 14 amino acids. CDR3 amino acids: CASSLEGGGDTQYF. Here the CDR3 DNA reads TGTGCCAGCAGCTTGGAGGGGGGGGGGGATACGCAGTATTTT.

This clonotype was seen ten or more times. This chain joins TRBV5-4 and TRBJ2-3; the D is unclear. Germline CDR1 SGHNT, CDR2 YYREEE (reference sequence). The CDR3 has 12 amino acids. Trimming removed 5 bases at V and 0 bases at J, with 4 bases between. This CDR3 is CASSRSTDTQYF. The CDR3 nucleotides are TGTGCCAGCAGTCGGAGCACAGATACGCAGTATTTT. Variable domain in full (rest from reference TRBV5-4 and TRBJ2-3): ETGVTQSPTHLIKTRGQQVTLRCSSQSGHNTVSWYQQALGQGPQFIFQYYREEENGRGNFPPRFSGLQFPNYSSELNVNALELDDSALYLCASSRSTDTQYFGPGTRLTVL.

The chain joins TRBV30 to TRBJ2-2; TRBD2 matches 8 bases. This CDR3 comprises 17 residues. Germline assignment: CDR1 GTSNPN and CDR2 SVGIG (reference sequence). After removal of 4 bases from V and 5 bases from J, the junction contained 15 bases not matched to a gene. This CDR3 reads CAWTHSGTRGRTGELFF. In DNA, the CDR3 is TGTGCCTGGACCCATTCCGGGACTAGGGGGAGAACCGGGGAGCTGTTTTTT.

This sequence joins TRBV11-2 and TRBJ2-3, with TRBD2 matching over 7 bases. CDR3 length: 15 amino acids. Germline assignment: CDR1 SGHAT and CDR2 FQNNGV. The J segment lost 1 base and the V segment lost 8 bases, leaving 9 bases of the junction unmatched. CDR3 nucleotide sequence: TGTGCCAGCGGTTTCGGACTAGGATGCACAGATACGCAGTATTTT. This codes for CASGFGLGCTDTQYF.

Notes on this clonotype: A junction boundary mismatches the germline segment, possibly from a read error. CDR3 nucleotides: TGTGTCAGCAGCTTAGACCCCGTGACTAGCGGGAGGGTCTTC. It translates to CVSSLDPVTSGRVF. The chain uses TRBV11-2 and TRBJ2-5, with TRBD2 matching over 14 bases. This CDR3 is built from 14 residues. The germline gives CDR1 SGHAT, CDR2 FQNNGV. The full variable domain, its missing parts supplied by reference TRBV11-2 and TRBJ2-5, is EAGVAQSPRYKIIEKRQSVAFWCNPISGHATLYWYQQILGQGPKLLIQFQNNGVVDDSQLPKDRFSAERLKGVDSTLKIQPAKLEDSAVYLCVSSLDPVTSGRVFGPGTRLLVL.

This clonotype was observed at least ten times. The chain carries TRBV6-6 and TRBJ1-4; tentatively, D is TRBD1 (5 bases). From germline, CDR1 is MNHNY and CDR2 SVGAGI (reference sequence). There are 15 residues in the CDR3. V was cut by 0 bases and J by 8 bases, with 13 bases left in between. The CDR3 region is CASSYSGLKREKLFF. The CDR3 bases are TGTGCCAGCAGTTACTCGGGACTAAAAAGAGAAAAACTGTTTTTT.